This T cell receptor (beta chain) derives from a study of identical twins. The V end was cut by 4 bases, the J end by 5 bases, with 18 bases between. The CDR3 contains 16 residues. TCRdb processed the 5' RACE reads anew with MiXCR; each CDR3 protein has one entry. This sample carries nearly 900,000 distinct CDR3 sequences, 9% to 15% of them seen once, and the ten largest clones take around 1.6%. These same records also appear under a second study, on yellow fever vaccine responses in identical twins.

V gene TRBV12-3 or TRBV12-4 combines with J gene TRBJ2-1, with D possibly being TRBD1 or TRBD2 (5 bases each). The source material was PBMCs. This TCR derives from a young woman in good health. The chain's CDR3 is CASSWWGRESHNEQFF. As DNA, the CDR3 is TGTGCCAGCAGTTGGTGGGGCAGGGAGTCTCACAATGAGCAGTTCTTC.